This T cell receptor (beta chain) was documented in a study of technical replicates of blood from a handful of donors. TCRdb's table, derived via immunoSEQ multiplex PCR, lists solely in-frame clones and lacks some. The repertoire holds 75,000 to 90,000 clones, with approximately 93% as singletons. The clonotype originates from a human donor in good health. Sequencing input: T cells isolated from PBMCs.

The CDR3 reads CASSAYGSYNEQFF. The CDR3 nucleotides read TGTGCCAGCTCAGCCTACGGGTCCTACAATGAGCAGTTCTTC. The chain recombines TRBV18 with TRBJ2-1; D gene ambiguous. Germline-derived CDR1 and CDR2 are KGHSH and LQKENI. The CDR3 runs to 14 residues. V was clipped by 5 bases and J by 1 base, with 9 bases between them.